One T cell receptor beta chain is described in this entry. These data belong to a study of OX40 agonist ivuxolimab in advanced cancers. Across the study: Therapy given before enrollment (anti-PD-1, anti-PD-L1 or anti-CTLA-4) was allowed, and 40% had some.

Germline V gene sequence: CDR1 MGHRA, CDR2 YSYEKL. V lost 5 bases, J lost 7 bases, and 5 bases stayed unmatched. The length of the CDR3 is 15 residues. The table came from immunoSEQ multiplex PCR; TCRdb's copy has only in-frame clones and leaves some out. This table holds 63,000 or so clones, roughly nine tenths found once. The clonotype comes from an adult with an advanced solid tumor such as melanoma, head and neck, liver or kidney cancer. The sequencing here drew on CD4+ or CD8+ T cells sorted from blood, taken in a trial of the OX40 agonist ivuxolimab. The chain couples TRBV4-1 to TRBJ1-6; 10 nucleotides line up with TRBD1. CDR3 loop: CASSFRTGGNSPLHF. In DNA, the CDR3 is TGCGCCAGCAGCTTCCGGACAGGGGGGAATTCACCCCTCCACTTT.